These 10 T cell receptor beta chains came from one sample sequenced in a study of PD-1 blockade in classical Hodgkin lymphoma. All the patients suffered relapse after autologous stem cell transplantation, and brentuximab vedotin exposure differed. The assay was immunoSEQ multiplex PCR, and TCRdb's table has in-frame clones only and misses some. Counted here are 30,000 to 40,000 clones, around four fifths occurring once; the ten biggest clones make up 25% to 40%. The source was peripheral blood mononuclear cells (PBMCs), collected at baseline. Receptors originate from a human donor with classical Hodgkin lymphoma.

The chain carries TRBV4-3 and TRBJ1-2; 7 bases line up with TRBD1. The CDR3 length is 17 residues. Trimming removed 4 bases from V and 4 bases from J; junction bases left unmatched: 15. The V gene's germline CDR1 is LGHNA and CDR2 YSLEER. The CDR3 region is CASSPALTQTGTYGYTF. The CDR3 coding sequence is TGCGCCAGCAGCCCCGCCTTAACCCAGACAGGGACCTATGGCTACACCTTC.

This clone came up once. The V and J genes are TRBV25-1 and TRBJ1-2; maybe TRBD1 (5 bases). Germline CDR1 is MGHDK and CDR2 is SYGVNS. V was pared by 1 base and J by 4 bases, with 16 bases between. The CDR3 has 16 amino acids. DNA for the CDR3: TGTGCCAGCAGTGAATCGGGGGGTCCCACTCCCTATGGCTACACCTTC. Translation: CASSESGGPTPYGYTF.

This chain links TRBV5-1 with TRBJ1-5; D is unresolved. From germline, CDR1 is SGHRS and CDR2 YFSETQ. The length of the CDR3 is 15 residues. V was cut by 0 bases and J by 1 base, with 8 bases left in between. CDR3 in DNA: TGCGCCAGCAGCTTGGTAGCAGGAAGCAATCAGCCCCAGCATTTT. It translates to CASSLVAGSNQPQHF.

This clone showed up just a few times. The rearrangement links TRBV30 to TRBJ1-1; D is perhaps TRBD1 (5 bases). CDR1 GTSNPN and CDR2 SVGIG come from the germline V gene (reference sequence). This CDR3 has 12 amino acids. Trimming cost V 5 bases and J 1 base, with 8 bases left between them. This CDR3 reads CAWDRPNTEAFF. The CDR3 nucleotides read TGTGCCTGGGACAGACCGAACACTGAAGCTTTCTTT.

The rearrangement links TRBV5-1 to TRBJ1-6; D gene ambiguous. The germline CDR1 and CDR2 sequences are SGHRS and YFSETQ. This CDR3 region has 13 residues. Trimming pared 0 bases from V and 8 bases from J, leaving 6 bases between. This chain's CDR3 is CASSLATDSPLHF. The CDR3 DNA reads TGCGCCAGCAGCTTGGCCACCGATTCACCCCTCCACTTT.

The J gene is TRBJ2-1, the V gene TRBV10-1; 8 bases are shared with TRBD1. The germline CDR1 and CDR2 sequences are WNHNN and SYGVQD (reference sequence). CDR3 length: 16 amino acids. The J segment lost 2 bases and the V segment lost 10 bases, leaving 13 bases of the junction unmatched. The CDR3 protein is CATQTGATYTYNEQFF. The CDR3 DNA follows: TGCGCCACCCAGACAGGGGCCACTTATACCTACAATGAGCAGTTCTTC.

This clone was observed a few times. The chain is built from TRBV11-3 and TRBJ1-1, with TRBD1 identical over 7 bases. The CDR3 is made up of 14 amino acids. The germline V gene has CDR1 SGHNT and CDR2 YENEEA. V trimming: 8 bases; J trimming: 1 base; junction bases outside the gene matches: 7. In DNA form, the CDR3 reads TGTGCCAGCCCGCCGGGACAGAAGAACACTGAAGCTTTCTTT. Translation gives CASPPGQKNTEAFF.

The genes are TRBV7-6 and TRBJ2-2; D perhaps matches TRBD2 (6 bases). V lost 5 bases and J 9 bases, leaving 22 bases between the germline ends. Per germline, CDR1 SGHVS and CDR2 FNYEAQ. The CDR3 extends over 16 amino acids. The CDR3 coding sequence is TGTGCCAGCAGCCAACTCACGGGGGTGGGCGGCCGGGAGCTGTTTTTT. This gives the protein CASSQLTGVGGRELFF.

The chain is built from TRBV6-9 and TRBJ1-5, with D perhaps TRBD1 (5 bases). Trimming took off 4 bases at V and 6 bases at J, with 10 bases between the two ends. This CDR3 is built from 13 residues. Germline CDR1 and CDR2: MNHGY and SVAAGI. CDR3 amino acids: CASSFSGGQPQHF. For the CDR3, the DNA is TGTGCCAGCAGTTTCTCGGGGGGTCAGCCCCAGCATTTT.

The table lists this clone with a few counts. This chain joins TRBV7-9 and TRBJ1-1; D unclear. The CDR3 covers 12 residues. Trimming removed 2 bases at V and 7 bases at J, with 8 bases between. CDR1 and CDR2 (germline): SEHNR, FQNEAQ (reference sequence). The CDR3 spells CASSLQGNEAFF. CDR3 sequence (DNA): TGTGCCAGCAGCTTACAAGGGAATGAAGCTTTCTTT.